The 3 T cell receptor beta chains given below trace back to one sample, sequenced in a study of blood T cell repertoires in COVID-19. Sequencing was performed with immunoSEQ multiplex PCR; in TCRdb, only in-frame clones are kept and a portion is missing. This sample has roughly 94,000 clones, with about 79% found just once. The specimen was peripheral blood. The receptors here all came from a man aged 60-69 years with acute or convalescent COVID-19.

The rearrangement joins TRBV7-2 to TRBJ2-1; TRBD1 matches 8 bases. CDR3 length: 15 residues. In germline, CDR1 is SGHTA, CDR2 FQGNSA. V gave up 4 bases and J gave up 6 bases; unmatched junction bases: 8. In nucleotides, the CDR3 is TGTGCCAGCAGCTCCCAGACAGGGGTCGGCAATGAGCAGTTCTTC. Its translation: CASSSQTGVGNEQFF.

The V and J genes are TRBV7-6 and TRBJ2-1; maybe TRBD2 (5 bases). The germline V and J ends were trimmed by 4 bases and 5 bases, with 15 bases remaining between them. CDR1 is SGHVS and CDR2 is FNYEAQ in the germline V gene. The CDR3 runs to 15 residues. The CDR3 is CASSSSGAPNNEQFF. CDR3 nucleotide sequence: TGTGCCAGCAGCTCCAGCGGAGCCCCTAACAATGAGCAGTTCTTC.

This chain uses TRBV6-6 with TRBJ1-1; D not resolved. The germline V and J ends were trimmed by 7 bases and 6 bases, with 18 bases remaining between them. The germline CDR1 and CDR2 sequences are MNHNY and SVGAGI (reference sequence). The CDR3 length is 14 residues. Here the CDR3 DNA reads TGTGCCAGCACCCAAGACAACGTCGGGGCTGAAGCTTTCTTT. As protein: CASTQDNVGAEAFF.